Here is one TCR beta chain with its context. Its antigen remains undetermined. No base-level quality is on record; no much larger clone is a single base apart. To demonstrate the VDJtools post-analysis software, TCR beta repertoires were profiled from the peripheral blood of about 13 young patients with multiple sclerosis. Multiple sclerosis patients were children and adolescents aged about 6 to 15 years. The protocol used for the library was PCR. TCRdb lists the instrument as Illumina HiSeq 2500. To reduce PCR and sequencing biases, unique molecular identifiers were built into the TCR beta cDNA libraries. About 500,000 cDNA molecules were obtained for every 1 to 10 million input T cells, so each molecule roughly corresponded to one T cell. The patient libraries were prepared and sequenced using the same protocol as the earlier healthy control dataset. Within a given batch, samples were prepared together, multiplexed and sequenced on the same HiSeq lane. The authors' analysis ran thus. MIGEC was used to process the raw barcoded reads, and molecular identifier groups with only a single read were discarded before consensus assembly and CDR3 extraction. Clonotype tables were post-analysed with VDJtools, normalizing diversity by down-sampling all datasets to the smallest sample size. To correct batch-related cross-sample contamination, repertoire overlap clustering matched CDR3 amino acid sequences but not nucleotide sequences. The raw public reads went through TCRdb reprocessing: fastp at Q25, MiXCR clone calling, in-frame beta chains kept. Each entry merges the rows of one CDR3 protein and shows their most common DNA and genes. The V and J calls follow TCRdb's processing rather than the paper's. The sample contains about 820,000 distinct CDR3 sequences, approximately 53% of them found a single time. The ten largest clones add up to over 4% of the sample.

This record belongs to a study of post-analysis software for immune sequencing data (dated by TCRdb to 2015 to 2017). With respect to the entire study: Disease courses on record covered relapsing-remitting, secondary progressive and progressive-relapsing multiple sclerosis, though some patients had no subtype annotation. The multiple sclerosis patient repertoires were compared with 10 or so previously published healthy control repertoires from donors aged 6 to 25 years. A subset of samples was prepared in parallel using single-end sample barcoding, then pooled and co-amplified after Illumina adapter ligation.

General findings and caveats noted by the study authors: Normalized Chao1 diversity was significantly lower in multiple sclerosis patients than controls, suggesting substantial peripheral T-cell clonal expansion. When samples were clustered directly using the F measure, samples prepared in the same batch co-clustered strongly, which prompted a batch-effect correction. The control group was slightly older than the multiple sclerosis patient group.

The clonotype comes from a girl between 10 and 17 years old with multiple sclerosis. Specimen: blood.

The base sequence is TGTGCCAGCAGCCAAGATGGGGCAGGGCGGAGGAGCACTGAAGCTTTCTTT. Its amino acids are CASSQDGAGRRSTEAFF. The V and J segments used are TRBV4-2 and TRBJ1-1; a tentative D match to TRBD1 spans 5 bases. Via the germline V gene, CDR1 is LGHNA and CDR2 YNFKEQ. Its CDR3 holds 17 amino acids, cysteine through phenylalanine. The read is trimmed to its CDR3 DNA, 51 bases read in frame from base 1. The junction shows trimming of 0 bases on V and 4 bases on J, plus 18 bases between the germline ends.